The clone carrying this T cell receptor beta chain has a handful of counts. This sample was taken from a study of blood T cell repertoires in COVID-19. The CDR3 spans 18 residues. Trimming at V came to 4 bases and at J to 0 bases, leaving 10 bases not matched to a gene. Germline V gene lookup returns CDR1 MNHNS and CDR2 SASEGT. Authors' data handling: The assay estimated nucleated cells by amplifying reference gene primers. The data were produced by immunoSEQ multiplex PCR, yet TCRdb's version contains in-frame clones alone and is incomplete. The V and J calls and clone size were taken over from that table, and D and trimming were inferred from the DNA. Of 250,000 or so clones in the sample, approximately 85% were seen once.

The chain is built from TRBV6-1 and TRBJ1-4; 8 nucleotides match TRBD1. The sample was PBMCs or T cells enriched from blood (not recorded which). The sequence was collected from a woman aged 45-59 years who had recovered from COVID-19. The CDR3 coding sequence is TGTGCCAGCAGTGCCGGGGGTGGGACAGGAGCAACTAATGAAAAACTGTTTTTT. It is translated as CASSAGGGTGATNEKLFF.